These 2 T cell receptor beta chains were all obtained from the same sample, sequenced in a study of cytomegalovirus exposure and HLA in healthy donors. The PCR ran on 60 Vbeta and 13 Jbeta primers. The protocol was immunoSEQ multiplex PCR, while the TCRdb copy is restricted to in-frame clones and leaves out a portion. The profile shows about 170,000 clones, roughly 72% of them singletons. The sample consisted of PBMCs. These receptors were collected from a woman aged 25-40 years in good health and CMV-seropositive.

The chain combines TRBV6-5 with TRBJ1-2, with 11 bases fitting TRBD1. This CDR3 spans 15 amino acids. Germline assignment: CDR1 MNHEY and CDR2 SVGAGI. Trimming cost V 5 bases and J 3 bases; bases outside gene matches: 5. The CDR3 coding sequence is TGTGCCAGCAGTCTGGACAGGGGGCTGTACTATGGCTACACCTTC. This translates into CASSLDRGLYYGYTF.

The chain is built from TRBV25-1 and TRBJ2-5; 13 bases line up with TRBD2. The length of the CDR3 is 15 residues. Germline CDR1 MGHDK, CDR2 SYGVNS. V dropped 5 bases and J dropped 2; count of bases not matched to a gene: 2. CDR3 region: CASSRLAGGQETQYF. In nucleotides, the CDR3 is TGTGCCAGCAGTCGACTAGCGGGGGGACAAGAGACCCAGTACTTC.